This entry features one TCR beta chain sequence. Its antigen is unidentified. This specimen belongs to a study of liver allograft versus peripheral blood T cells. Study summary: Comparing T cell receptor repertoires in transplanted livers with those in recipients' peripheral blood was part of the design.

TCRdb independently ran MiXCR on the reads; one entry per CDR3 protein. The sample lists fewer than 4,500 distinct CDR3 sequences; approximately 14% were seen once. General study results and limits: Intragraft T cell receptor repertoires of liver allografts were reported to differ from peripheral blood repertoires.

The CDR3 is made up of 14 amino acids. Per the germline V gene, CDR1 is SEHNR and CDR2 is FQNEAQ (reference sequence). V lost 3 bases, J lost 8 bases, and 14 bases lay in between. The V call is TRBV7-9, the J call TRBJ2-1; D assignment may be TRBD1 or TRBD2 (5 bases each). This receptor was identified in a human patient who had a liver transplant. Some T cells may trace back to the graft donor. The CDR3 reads CASSFGTSGDEQFF. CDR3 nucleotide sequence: TGTGCCAGCAGCTTTGGGACCAGCGGCGATGAGCAGTTCTTC.